A selection of T cell receptor beta chains follows, all from one sample in a study of technical replicates of blood from several donors. Method: immunoSEQ multiplex PCR; TCRdb's copy keeps in-frame clones and lacks some. The table records around 73,000 clones, 85% to 95% of them present only once. What was sequenced was PBMCs. These receptors came from a human donor in good health. Some clones in this sample may be carry-over from other donors' samples. Both conserved end residues are part of each CDR3. The order of the fields is J gene, clone size, V gene, D gene, CDR3 protein, CDR3 DNA. D genes are given only for firm matches. Size is omitted from some rows. Given values are once, few, many or a class for expanded clones.

TRBJ1-5	once	TRBV6-1	.	CASSEVAGTNQPQHF	TGTGCCAGCAGTGAAGTAGCAGGGACAAATCAGCCCCAGCATTTT
TRBJ2-7	.	TRBV19	TRBD1	CAPTAGGMYEQYF	TGTGCCCCAACGGCAGGGGGCATGTACGAGCAGTACTTC
TRBJ2-2	.	TRBV5-1	TRBD1	CASSDRVHTGELFF	TGCGCCAGCAGCGACAGGGTGCACACCGGGGAGCTGTTTTTT
TRBJ1-6	.	TRBV19	TRBD1	CASSDLGRGSSYNSPLHF	TGTGCCAGTAGTGACCTCGGCAGGGGGAGCTCCTATAATTCACCCCTCCACTTT
TRBJ2-4	.	TRBV5-4	.	CASRGLENIQYF	TGTGCCAGCAGGGGGCTGGAAAACATTCAGTACTTC
TRBJ2-2	.	TRBV7-3	TRBD2	CASSPTSRGGTGELFF	TGTGCCAGCAGCCCGACCTCGCGGGGGGGCACCGGGGAGCTGTTTTTT
TRBJ1-5	.	TRBV7-8	TRBD1	CASNQGASSNQPQHF	TGTGCCAGCAACCAGGGGGCGAGTAGCAATCAGCCCCAGCATTTT
TRBJ2-1	.	TRBV27	.	CASSIRSSYNEQFF	TGTGCCAGCAGTATAAGGAGCTCCTACAATGAGCAGTTCTTC
TRBJ2-2	once	TRBV4-1	TRBD1	CASSQDHRTATGANTGELFF	TGCGCCAGCAGCCAAGACCACCGGACAGCAACAGGGGCAAACACCGGGGAGCTGTTTTTT
TRBJ1-1	.	TRBV27	.	CASSPLEGGNTEAFF	TGTGCCAGCAGTCCGTTGGAGGGCGGGAACACTGAAGCTTTCTTT
TRBJ2-1	.	TRBV7-7	.	CASSLRPQIYNEQFF	TGTGCCAGCAGCTTAAGGCCACAGATTTACAATGAGCAGTTCTTC
TRBJ2-5	.	TRBV5-1	TRBD2	CASSLGLAGGAETQYF	TGCGCCAGCAGCTTGGGTCTAGCGGGAGGTGCAGAGACCCAGTACTTC
TRBJ2-7	.	TRBV19	TRBD2	CATRAAGGYEQYF	TGTGCCACCCGAGCCGCGGGGGGGTACGAGCAGTACTTC
TRBJ1-6	.	TRBV19	.	CASSRDWAAGSPLHF	TGTGCCAGTAGTCGGGACTGGGCAGCGGGATCACCCCTCCACTTT
TRBJ1-5	few	TRBV30	.	CAWSVLEDQPQHF	TGTGCCTGGAGTGTACTAGAGGATCAGCCCCAGCATTTT
TRBJ1-1	.	TRBV5-4	.	CASSFRRSGGTEAFF	TGTGCCAGCAGCTTTCGCAGGTCTGGGGGGACTGAAGCTTTCTTT
TRBJ2-7	.	TRBV6-1	.	CASSERDYEQYF	TGTGCCAGCAGTGAACGGGACTACGAGCAGTACTTC
TRBJ1-2	.	TRBV11-1	.	CASSPQGMDYGYTF	TGTGCCAGCAGCCCGCAGGGGATGGACTATGGCTACACCTTC
TRBJ2-5	.	TRBV11-2	.	CASSLDGRTVAGETQYF	TGTGCCAGCAGCTTAGATGGGAGGACTGTGGCTGGCGAGACCCAGTACTTC
TRBJ2-7	.	TRBV10-3	.	CAISDFFTSSYEQYF	TGTGCCATCAGTGATTTCTTCACGAGCTCCTACGAGCAGTACTTC
TRBJ2-1	.	TRBV11-3	.	CASSLDGSYNEQFF	TGTGCCAGCAGCTTAGATGGCAGCTACAATGAGCAGTTCTTC
TRBJ1-6	.	TRBV2	.	CASRRQSSYNSPLHF	TGTGCCAGCAGAAGACAGAGCTCCTATAATTCACCCCTCCACTTT
TRBJ2-1	once	TRBV10-1	TRBD1	CASRTGDYNEQFF	TGCGCCAGCAGAACAGGGGACTACAATGAGCAGTTCTTC
TRBJ2-3	.	TRBV19	.	CASGGIAEDTQYF	TGTGCCTCCGGCGGGATAGCAGAAGATACGCAGTATTTT
TRBJ2-1	.	TRBV5-4	TRBD2	CASSLSGGSYNEQFF	TGTGCCAGCAGCTTGAGCGGGGGATCCTACAATGAGCAGTTCTTC
TRBJ1-5	.	TRBV7-2	.	CASGFRGNQPQHF	TGTGCCAGCGGGTTTCGGGGCAATCAGCCCCAGCATTTT
TRBJ2-7	.	TRBV4-2	.	CASSLDVPGHLAYEQYF	TGTGCCAGCAGTCTCGACGTGCCGGGACACTTGGCCTACGAGCAGTACTTC
TRBJ1-5	.	TRBV7-3	.	CASSLPRGYQPQHF	TGTGCCAGCAGCTTACCACGGGGGTACCAGCCCCAGCATTTT
TRBJ2-3	.	TRBV5-6	.	CASRKGTVRTDTQYF	TGTGCCAGCAGGAAGGGGACTGTACGCACAGATACGCAGTATTTT
TRBJ2-5	.	TRBV2	TRBD1	CASKQGAAAETQYF	TGTGCCAGTAAACAGGGGGCAGCGGCGGAGACCCAGTACTTC
TRBJ2-7	.	TRBV27	.	CASSLSGPPYEQYF	TGTGCCAGCAGTTTGAGCGGGCCCCCCTACGAGCAGTACTTC
TRBJ1-5	.	TRBV18	TRBD1	CASSPGQGKTSNQPQHF	TGTGCCAGCTCACCGGGACAGGGGAAGACGAGCAATCAGCCCCAGCATTTT
TRBJ2-7	.	TRBV5-5	TRBD1	CASSFRDRAYEQYF	TGTGCCAGCAGTTTTCGGGACAGAGCTTACGAGCAGTACTTC
TRBJ1-2	once	TRBV19	.	CASTQRGSLNYGYTF	TGTGCCAGTACCCAAAGAGGGTCTCTAAACTATGGCTACACCTTC
TRBJ2-3	.	TRBV5-6	TRBD2	CASSSGLAGDTDTQYF	TGTGCCAGCAGCTCAGGACTAGCGGGAGACACAGATACGCAGTATTTT
TRBJ1-2	.	TRBV18	TRBD1	CASSLTGEVEGYTF	TGTGCCAGCTCACTAACAGGGGAAGTGGAGGGCTACACCTTC